This TCR beta chain was documented in a study of early T cells in non-severe SARS-CoV-2 infection. The TCR library protocol attached unique molecular identifiers to the individual cDNA molecules. TCRdb analysed the 5' RACE reads with MiXCR anew, one entry per CDR3 protein. The sample lists about 130,000 distinct CDR3 sequences, about 15% seen once, with just over 20% in the top ten. Germline CDR1 is SQVTM and CDR2 is ANQGSEA. The CDR3 has 10 residues. Trimming took off 7 bases at V and 3 bases at J, with 5 bases between the two ends. The genes are TRBV29-1 and TRBJ2-3; no definite D call. The specimen sequenced was whole blood. This clonotype was obtained from an adult who was a healthcare worker with PCR-confirmed SARS-CoV-2 infection or an uninfected control (not recorded which). In DNA form, the CDR3 reads TGCAGCGGGCGGACAGATACGCAGTATTTT. The encoded protein is CSGRTDTQYF.